This entry concerns a single T cell receptor (beta chain). Its matching antigen is unknown. This CDR3 is 13 amino acids long. The V end lost 11 bases, the J end lost 0 bases, and 13 bases lay between the germline ends. Germline lookup yields CDR1 SNHLY and CDR2 FYNNEI. This sample stems from a study of Graves' ophthalmopathy and Graves' hyperthyroidism. RNA transcripts yielded amplified TCR beta CDR3 regions. HTBI-primed first-round RT-PCR preceded second-round multiplex PCR. TCRdb reprocessed the multiplex PCR reads with MiXCR, giving one entry per CDR3 protein. The sample has about 210,000 distinct CDR3 sequences; roughly 27% are singletons. Study results and caveats: Ophthalmopathy progression was predicted with under 71% sensitivity and about 74% specificity.

V and J are TRBV2 and TRBJ2-5; possibly TRBD1 for D (5 bases). This TCR derives from a man aged 45 to 65 with Graves' ophthalmopathy. The sample consisted of peripheral blood. The CDR3 reads CAELGRNQETQYF. In DNA form, the CDR3 reads TGTGCCGAGCTGGGGCGAAACCAAGAGACCCAGTACTTC. The whole variable domain, filled in from reference TRBV2 and TRBJ2-5, reads EPEVTQTPSHQVTQMGQEVILRCVPISNHLYFYWYRQILGQKVEFLVSFYNNEISEKSEIFDDQFSVERPDGSNFTLKIRSTKLEDSAMYFCAELGRNQETQYFGPGTRLLVL.